This TCR beta chain is from a study of naive and memory T cell subsets. Study-wide results and caveats: TCR abundance followed a power law differing between naive and memory subsets.

Ligated cDNA was amplified by four rounds of PCR with nested alpha and beta constant-region primers and SP2. TCRdb redid the calling of the UMI-ligation and nested PCR reads with MiXCR, one entry per CDR3 protein. The sample yields more than 200 distinct CDR3 sequences, approximately 90% seen once. Details on this clonotype: Its antigen is not known. The library was prepared for alpha chains; this beta chain is a stray read, so its frequency means little.

This clonotype was obtained from a human donor in good health. Sequenced material: effector memory CD8+ T cells from blood. Subset: effector memory, CD45RA- CD27-.

The CDR3 DNA is TGTGCCAGCAGCCATGACAGGGGAGGGTACAATGAGCAGTTCTTC. Amino acid sequence: CASSHDRGGYNEQFF. The chain recombines TRBV7-3 with TRBJ2-1; the D gene is possibly TRBD1 (8 bases). Germline V CDR1 and CDR2: SGHTA, FQGTGA. CDR3 length: 15 residues. Trimming removed 5 bases from V and 4 bases from J, with 15 bases in between. Variable domain in full (rest from reference TRBV7-3 and TRBJ2-1): GAGVSQTPSNKVTEKGKYVELRCDPISGHTALYWYRQSLGQGPEFLIYFQGTGAADDSGLPNDRFFAVRPEGSVSTLKIQRTERGDSAVYLCASSHDRGGYNEQFFGPGTRLTVL.